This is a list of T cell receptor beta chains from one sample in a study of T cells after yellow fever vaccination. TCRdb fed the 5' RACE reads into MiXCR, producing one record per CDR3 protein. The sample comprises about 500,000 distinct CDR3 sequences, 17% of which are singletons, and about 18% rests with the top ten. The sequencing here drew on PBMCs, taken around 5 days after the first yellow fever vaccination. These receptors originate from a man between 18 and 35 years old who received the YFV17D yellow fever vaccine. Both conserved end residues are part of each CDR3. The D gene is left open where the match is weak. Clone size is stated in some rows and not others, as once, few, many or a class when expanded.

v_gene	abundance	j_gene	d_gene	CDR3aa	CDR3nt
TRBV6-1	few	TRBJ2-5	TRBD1	CASSQGGQGIETQYF	TGTGCCAGCAGTCAAGGGGGACAGGGTATTGAGACCCAGTACTTC
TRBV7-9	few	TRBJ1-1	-	CASPGTEAFF	TGTGCCAGCCCCGGGACTGAAGCTTTCTTT
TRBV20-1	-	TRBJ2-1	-	CSARALTRHSDNEQFF	TGCAGTGCTAGAGCCCTTACCCGGCACTCAGACAATGAGCAGTTCTTC
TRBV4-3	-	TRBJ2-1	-	CASSQGWGPGNEQFF	TGCGCCAGCAGCCAAGGTTGGGGGCCGGGCAATGAGCAGTTCTTC
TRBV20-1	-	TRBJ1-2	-	CSARDRTYYGYTF	TGCAGTGCTAGAGATCGCACCTACTATGGCTACACCTTC
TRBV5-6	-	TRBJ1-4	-	CASSLSDGRINEKLFF	TGTGCCAGCAGCTTGTCGGACGGACGGATAAATGAAAAACTGTTTTTT
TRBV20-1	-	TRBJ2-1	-	CSASVTDNEQFF	TGCAGTGCTAGCGTGACGGACAATGAGCAGTTCTTC
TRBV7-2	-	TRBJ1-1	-	CASSFLNGNTEAFF	TGTGCCAGCAGCTTCCTTAACGGGAACACTGAAGCTTTCTTT
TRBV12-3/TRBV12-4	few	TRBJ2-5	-	CASSLFQLGETQYF	TGTGCCAGCAGTTTATTTCAGCTGGGAGAGACCCAGTACTTC
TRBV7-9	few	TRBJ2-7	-	CASSFQAEQYF	TGTGCCAGCAGCTTTCAGGCCGAGCAGTACTTC
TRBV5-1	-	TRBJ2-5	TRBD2	CASSLDGGGPWETQYF	TGCGCCAGCAGCTTGGATGGCGGGGGGCCTTGGGAGACCCAGTACTTC
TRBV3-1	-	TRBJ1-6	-	CASRPPGYNSPLHF	TGTGCCAGCCGTCCGCCAGGTTATAATTCACCCCTCCACTTT
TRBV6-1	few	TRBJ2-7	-	CASAGGQGPYEQYF	TGTGCCAGCGCCGGAGGGCAGGGACCCTACGAGCAGTACTTC
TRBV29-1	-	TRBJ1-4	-	CSALEVEKLFF	TGCAGCGCCTTGGAGGTTGAAAAACTGTTTTTT
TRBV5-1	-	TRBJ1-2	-	CASSSGGTGRLYSYTF	TGCGCCAGCAGCTCTGGAGGAACGGGCAGACTCTATAGCTACACCTTC
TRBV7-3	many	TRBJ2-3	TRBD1	CASSQGVTDTQYF	TGTGCCAGCAGCCAGGGGGTAACAGATACGCAGTATTTT
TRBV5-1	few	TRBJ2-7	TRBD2	CASSLEAPSGTYEQYF	TGCGCCAGCAGCTTGGAGGCGCCTAGCGGGACCTACGAGCAGTACTTC
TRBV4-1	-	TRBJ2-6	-	CASSQKTDGANVPTF	TGCGCCAGCAGCCAAAAGACTGATGGGGCCAACGTCCCGACTTTC
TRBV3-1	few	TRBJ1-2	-	CASSQRTTWGLHGYTF	TGTGCCAGCAGCCAGAGAACCACATGGGGATTACATGGCTACACCTTC
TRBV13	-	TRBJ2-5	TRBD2	CASSLLSGAQETQYF	TGTGCCAGCAGCTTATTAAGCGGGGCTCAAGAGACCCAGTACTTC
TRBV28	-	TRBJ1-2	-	CASRYRASGYTF	TGTGCCAGCAGGTACAGGGCTTCTGGCTACACCTTC
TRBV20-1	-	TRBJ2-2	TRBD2	CSARLAGGATGELFF	TGCAGTGCTCGGCTAGCGGGGGGAGCGACCGGGGAGCTGTTTTTT
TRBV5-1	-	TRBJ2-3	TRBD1	CASSYRQGAHTQYF	TGCGCCAGCAGCTATCGACAGGGGGCACATACGCAGTATTTT
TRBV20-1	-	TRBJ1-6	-	CSARDDGWTSPLHF	TGCAGTGCTAGAGATGACGGGTGGACTTCACCCCTCCACTTT
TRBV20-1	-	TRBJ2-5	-	CSGRGQETQYF	TGCAGTGGGCGGGGACAAGAGACCCAGTACTTC
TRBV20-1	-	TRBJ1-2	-	CSARRGDDGYTF	TGCAGTGCTAGGAGGGGTGATGATGGCTACACCTTC
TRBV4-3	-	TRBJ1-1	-	CASSQDQGTPNTEAFF	TGCGCCAGCAGCCAAGATCAGGGGACACCGAACACTGAAGCTTTCTTT
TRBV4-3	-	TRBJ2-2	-	CASSQDQTWDLNTGELFF	TGCGCCAGCAGCCAAGATCAAACTTGGGATTTGAACACCGGGGAGCTGTTTTTT
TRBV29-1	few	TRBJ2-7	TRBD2	CSYREGSYEQYF	TGCAGCTACCGGGAGGGAAGCTACGAGCAGTACTTC
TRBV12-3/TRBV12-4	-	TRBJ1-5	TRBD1	CASSLSDRDLNQPQHF	TGTGCCAGCAGTCTATCCGACAGGGACCTCAATCAGCCCCAGCATTTT
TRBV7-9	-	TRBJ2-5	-	CASSLPPGRFQETQYF	TGTGCCAGCAGCTTACCCCCGGGGCGGTTCCAAGAGACCCAGTACTTC
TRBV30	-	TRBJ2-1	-	CAQLGYGGEQFF	TGTGCCCAACTGGGGTATGGAGGTGAGCAGTTCTTC
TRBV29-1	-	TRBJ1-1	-	CSVESGDSLEAFF	TGCAGCGTTGAATCGGGGGACTCACTTGAAGCTTTCTTT
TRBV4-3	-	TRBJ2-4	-	CASSQVGGRDIQYF	TGCGCCAGCAGCCAAGTAGGTGGCAGGGACATTCAGTACTTC
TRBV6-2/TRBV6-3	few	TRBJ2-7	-	CASSIIQGNSYEQYF	TGTGCCAGCAGCATCATACAGGGTAACTCCTACGAGCAGTACTTC
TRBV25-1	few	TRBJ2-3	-	CASSGGARWDTQYF	TGTGCCAGCAGTGGCGGGGCCCGATGGGATACGCAGTATTTT
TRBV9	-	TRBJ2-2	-	CASSTPRGNTGELFF	TGTGCCAGCAGCACACCTAGGGGGAACACCGGGGAGCTGTTTTTT
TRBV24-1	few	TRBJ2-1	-	CATSDPDINEQFF	TGTGCCACCAGTGACCCCGACATCAATGAGCAGTTCTTC
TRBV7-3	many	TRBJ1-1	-	CASSHDRWTEAFF	TGTGCCAGCAGCCACGACAGATGGACTGAAGCTTTCTTT
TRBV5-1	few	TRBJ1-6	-	CASSLVGRRRVTNSPLHF	TGCGCCAGCAGCTTGGTTGGGAGAAGAAGAGTGACCAATTCACCCCTCCACTTT
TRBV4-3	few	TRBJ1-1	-	CASSQVKDTEAFF	TGCGCCAGCAGCCAAGTAAAAGACACTGAAGCTTTCTTT
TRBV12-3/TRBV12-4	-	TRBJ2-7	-	CASSHGLYEQYF	TGTGCCAGCAGCCATGGACTTTACGAGCAGTACTTC
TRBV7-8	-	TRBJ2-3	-	CASSGLPTDTQYF	TGTGCCAGCAGCGGACTCCCCACAGATACGCAGTATTTT
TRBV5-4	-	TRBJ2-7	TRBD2	CASSHPGGDEQYF	TGTGCCAGCAGCCACCCGGGGGGGGACGAGCAGTACTTC
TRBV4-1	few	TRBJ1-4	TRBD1	CASSQAWQGAKKEKLFF	TGCGCCAGCAGCCAAGCATGGCAGGGGGCGAAGAAGGAAAAACTGTTTTTT
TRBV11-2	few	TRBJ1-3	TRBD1	CASSPRGQGAILHPGNTIYF	TGTGCCAGCAGCCCGCGTGGGCAGGGGGCCATACTCCATCCGGGAAACACCATATATTTT
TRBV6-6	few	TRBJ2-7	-	CASSYVGSYEQYF	TGTGCCAGCAGTTACGTTGGATCCTACGAGCAGTACTTC
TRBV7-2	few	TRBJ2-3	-	CASSLNRFGTDTQYF	TGTGCCAGCAGCTTAAACAGGTTCGGCACAGATACGCAGTATTTT
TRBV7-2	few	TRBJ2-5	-	CASSRISLGFAQYF	TGTGCCAGCAGCCGAATTTCTTTAGGGTTTGCCCAGTACTTC
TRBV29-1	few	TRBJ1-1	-	CSVARGRGGGLNTEAFF	TGCAGCGTCGCCCGGGGGAGGGGCGGCGGGTTGAACACTGAAGCTTTCTTT
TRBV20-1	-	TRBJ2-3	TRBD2	CSASSGGVYTQYF	TGCAGTGCTAGTAGCGGGGGGGTATATACGCAGTATTTT
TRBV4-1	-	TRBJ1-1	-	CASSQGSGRTEAFF	TGCGCCAGCAGCCAAGGATCAGGGAGGACTGAAGCTTTCTTT
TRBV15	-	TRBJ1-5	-	CSTSRDPQGFSGQPQHF	TGTTCCACCAGCAGAGACCCCCAGGGGTTCAGTGGTCAGCCCCAGCATTTT
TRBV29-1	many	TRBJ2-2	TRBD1	CSVGDRGSGGELFF	TGCAGCGTTGGGGACAGGGGTTCAGGCGGGGAGCTGTTTTTT